These 20 T cell receptor beta chains were all obtained from the same sample, sequenced in a study of cytomegalovirus exposure and HLA in healthy donors. This PCR relied on a set of 60 Vbeta primers and 13 Jbeta primers. Sequencing was performed with immunoSEQ multiplex PCR; in TCRdb, only in-frame clones are kept and a portion is missing. The sample includes over 200,000 clones, over 75% of them seen just once. Source material: PBMCs. The source of these receptors is a male donor in good health and CMV-seronegative.

DNA of the CDR3: TGTGCCAGCAGTTACTCTCGGTTCTCTGGGGCCAACGTCCTGACTTTC. Its protein product is CASSYSRFSGANVLTF. The chain couples TRBV6-5 to TRBJ2-6, with D hard to call. The CDR3 covers 16 residues. Looked up from germline, CDR1 is MNHEY and CDR2 is SVGAGI. V lost 0 bases and J 0 bases, leaving 6 bases between the germline ends.

The chain links TRBV29-1 to TRBJ1-2; D is uncertain. The germline V gene encodes CDR1 SQVTM and CDR2 ANQGSEA. Trimming left V 6 bases short and J 2 bases short, with 10 bases between. This CDR3 has 12 amino acids. The CDR3 region is CSVRSPNYGYTF. The CDR3 bases are TGCAGCGTCCGGTCCCCCAACTATGGCTACACCTTC.

Comment on this clone: The same CDR3 arises from other DNA sequences in this sample as well. The chain joins TRBV7-9 to TRBJ1-1, with D uncertain. CDR3 length: 14 amino acids. Germline V gene sequence: CDR1 SEHNR, CDR2 FQNEAQ (reference sequence). With 2 bases removed from V and 2 bases from J, the gap between germline ends came to 9 bases. In nucleotides, the CDR3 is TGTGCCAGCAGCTTATCTACAGTTAACACTGAAGCTTTCTTT. This gives the protein CASSLSTVNTEAFF.

The rearrangement joins TRBV27 to TRBJ2-7; D perhaps matches TRBD1 (5 bases). Germline lookup yields CDR1 MNHEY and CDR2 SMNVEV (reference sequence). V lost 6 bases to trimming and J lost 2 bases, with 14 bases between them. The CDR3 is made up of 14 amino acids. The CDR3 DNA sequence: TGTGCCAGCAGCAGCCGGACACTGACCTACGAGCAGTACTTC. It is translated as CASSSRTLTYEQYF.

This clone came up once. The genes are TRBV7-9 and TRBJ2-2, with 13 positions matching TRBD2. This CDR3 is 15 amino acids long. Per the germline V gene, CDR1 is SEHNR and CDR2 is FQNEAQ (reference sequence). V lost 11 bases, J lost 2 bases, and 5 bases stayed unmatched. CDR3 region: CALGLAGANTGELFF. The CDR3 DNA sequence: TGTGCCCTCGGACTAGCGGGGGCTAACACCGGGGAGCTGTTTTTT.

As for this clone: Within the sample, other DNA sequences also encode this same CDR3. The gene calls are TRBV4-1 and TRBJ2-1; D not resolved. The CDR3 has 12 residues. The germline CDR1 and CDR2 sequences are MGHRA and YSYEKL. Trimming took off 1 base at V and 8 bases at J, with 6 bases between the two ends. CDR3 DNA: TGCGCCAGCAGCCAAGTAATTGATGAGCAGTTCTTC. Amino acids: CASSQVIDEQFF.

V gene TRBV28 combines with J gene TRBJ2-1, with D possibly matching TRBD2 (6 bases). The germline V gene has CDR1 MDHEN and CDR2 SYDVKM. V was cut by 3 bases and J by 0 bases, with 9 bases left in between. The CDR3 is 15 residues long. The CDR3 loop is CASSLRESSYNEQFF. The DNA for the CDR3 is TGTGCCAGCAGTTTGCGGGAAAGCTCCTACAATGAGCAGTTCTTC.

With regard to this clone: This CDR3 is also generated by other DNA sequences in the sample. V gene TRBV7-2 combines with J gene TRBJ2-5, with D maybe TRBD1 (6 bases). The CDR3 spans 13 residues. Germline V gene lookup returns CDR1 SGHTA and CDR2 FQGNSA. Trimming removed 2 bases at V and 5 bases at J, with 9 bases between. Written as DNA, the CDR3 is TGTGCCAGCAGCTTAAACAGGGTTGAGACCCAGTACTTC. This encodes CASSLNRVETQYF.

The chain has TRBV19 and TRBJ2-7, with D uncertain. The V end lost 4 bases, the J end lost 3 bases, and 7 bases lay between the germline ends. This CDR3 comprises 12 residues. The V gene's germline CDR1 is LNHDA and CDR2 SQIVND (reference sequence). The CDR3 is CASSTTDYEQYF. CDR3 nucleotides: TGTGCCAGTAGTACCACAGACTACGAGCAGTACTTC. The full variable domain, rest sourced from reference TRBV19 and TRBJ2-7, is DGGITQSPKYLFRKEGQNVTLSCEQNLNHDAMYWYRQDPGQGLRLIYYSQIVNDFQKGDIAEGYSVSREKKESFPLTVTSAQKNPTAFYLCASSTTDYEQYFGPGTRLTVT.

The J gene is TRBJ1-4, the V gene TRBV28; TRBD1 is a possible D gene (6 bases). Germline V gene sequence: CDR1 MDHEN, CDR2 SYDVKM. The CDR3 runs 13 residues. The V gene lost 6 bases and the J gene lost 8 bases, with 13 bases spanning the gap. The CDR3 loop reads CASSPGTSEKLFF. DNA of the CDR3: TGTGCCAGCAGCCCCGGGACATCCGAAAAACTGTTTTTT.

This chain connects TRBV7-6 to TRBJ1-4; 8 positions match TRBD1. V was clipped by 5 bases and J by 1 base; unmatched bases: 6. This CDR3 region has 16 residues. Germline V gene sequence: CDR1 SGHVS, CDR2 FNYEAQ. CDR3 nucleotides: TGTGCCAGCAGCCCGGACAGGGTTCGAACTAATGAAAAACTGTTTTTT. Protein: CASSPDRVRTNEKLFF.

This chain uses TRBV27 with TRBJ2-1; 8 bases agree with TRBD2. The germline CDR1 and CDR2 sequences are MNHEY and SMNVEV (reference sequence). Trimming took 7 bases from V and 6 from J; bases not matched to a gene: 14. The CDR3 is 16 amino acids. This chain's CDR3 is CASTYLSVAGRNEQFF. In nucleotides, the CDR3 is TGTGCCAGCACCTACCTATCGGTAGCGGGGCGCAATGAGCAGTTCTTC.

This chain uses TRBV7-2 with TRBJ2-5, with 8 bases matching TRBD2. V lost 4 bases to trimming and J lost 4 bases; unmatched junction nucleotides: 8. Looked up from germline, CDR1 is SGHTA and CDR2 is FQGNSA. This CDR3 region has 15 residues. CDR3 amino acids: CASSSWRAGGETQYF. In nucleotides, the CDR3 is TGTGCCAGCAGCTCCTGGCGGGCGGGGGGAGAGACCCAGTACTTC.

This chain connects TRBV28 to TRBJ2-4; D ambiguous. V shed 4 bases and J shed 8 bases, with 9 bases lying between them. This CDR3 is built from 12 residues. Per germline, CDR1 MDHEN and CDR2 SYDVKM. The CDR3 bases are TGTGCCAGCAGTTCTCGACAAGACATTCAGTACTTC. Translated, it gives CASSSRQDIQYF.

CDR3 amino acids: CATSRGEGGRQEQFF. The CDR3, as DNA: TGTGCCACCAGCAGAGGGGAGGGGGGGCGGCAAGAGCAGTTCTTC. J is TRBJ2-1 and V is TRBV15; tentative D call: TRBD2 (7 bases). The germline gives CDR1 LNHNV, CDR2 YYDKDF (reference sequence). The CDR3 is made up of 15 amino acids. V was shortened by 1 base and J by 10 bases, with 17 bases between the two germline ends. The full variable domain, rest sourced from reference TRBV15 and TRBJ2-1, is DAMVIQNPRYQVTQFGKPVTLSCSQTLNHNVMYWYQQKSSQAPKLLFHYYDKDFNNEADTPDNFQSRRPNTSFCFLDIRSPGLGDTAMYLCATSRGEGGRQEQFFGPGTRLTVL.

The gene calls are TRBV5-1 and TRBJ2-7, with D perhaps matching TRBD2 (6 bases). This CDR3 comprises 16 residues. Germline V gene sequence: CDR1 SGHRS, CDR2 YFSETQ. V shed 0 bases and J shed 2 bases, with 15 bases lying between them. CDR3 sequence reads: CASSLDRDLTTYEQYF. For the CDR3, the DNA is TGCGCCAGCAGCTTGGACCGGGACTTGACAACCTACGAGCAGTACTTC.

This clone was observed a handful of times. The chain links TRBV5-1 to TRBJ2-5; 7 bases fit TRBD1. From germline, CDR1 is SGHRS and CDR2 YFSETQ. The V and J ends lost 7 bases and 4 bases, in that order; junction bases with no gene match: 10. The CDR3 contains 14 residues. CDR3 loop: CASSRDRALETQYF. CDR3 in DNA: TGCGCCAGCTCCAGAGACAGGGCGTTAGAGACCCAGTACTTC.

The chain uses TRBV5-1 and TRBJ2-7, with a tentative D call TRBD1 (5 bases). The CDR3 sequence is 13 residues long. Trimming stripped 4 bases from V and 3 bases from J, with 11 bases between. Germline-derived CDR1 and CDR2 are SGHRS and YFSETQ. CDR3 coding DNA: TGCGCCAGCAGCCCCAGGGTTAACTACGAGCAGTACTTC. Protein: CASSPRVNYEQYF.

This rearrangement joins TRBV11-2 to TRBJ2-1, with a tentative D call TRBD1 (8 bases). CDR1 and CDR2 from the germline V gene are SGHAT and FQNNGV. The CDR3 has 15 amino acids. V gave up 6 bases and J gave up 5 bases, with 17 bases separating them. CDR3 loop: CASRPHRGRDNEQFF. The CDR3 DNA reads as TGTGCCAGCAGGCCTCACAGGGGGAGGGACAATGAGCAGTTCTTC.

The chain joins TRBV18 to TRBJ2-1, with 9 nucleotides matching TRBD2. The CDR3 is made up of 15 amino acids. V lost 5 bases, J lost 8 bases, and 10 bases stayed unmatched. Germline values: CDR1 KGHSH, CDR2 LQKENI. As DNA, the CDR3 is TGTGCCAGCTCATTTACAGCGGGAGGAGGCGATGAGCAGTTCTTC. Amino acids: CASSFTAGGGDEQFF.